The 10 T cell receptor beta chains given below trace back to one sample, sequenced in a study of T cell responses to AZD1222 COVID-19 vaccine. Produced via immunoSEQ multiplex PCR; TCRdb's table is partial and in-frame only. The profile shows over 110,000 clones, 85% to 90% of them singletons. This material consisted of peripheral blood, taken on day 0 of AZD1222 vaccination. The receptor set was obtained from an adult in good health.

This chain joins TRBV6-5 and TRBJ1-1; D is possibly TRBD1 (5 bases). The V gene's germline CDR1 is MNHEY and CDR2 SVGAGI. V lost 2 bases to trimming and J lost 3 bases, with 13 bases between them. The CDR3 totals 15 residues. The CDR3 DNA follows: TGTGCCAGCAGTTACATCAGGGCTGGGGACACTGAAGCTTTCTTT. The encoded protein is CASSYIRAGDTEAFF.

The chain has TRBV28 and TRBJ1-2; maybe TRBD1 (5 bases). CDR3 length: 14 residues. Germline V gives CDR1 MDHEN, CDR2 SYDVKM. Between the trimmed V and J ends, which lost 8 bases and 4 bases, there was a span of 17 bases. CDR3 DNA sequence: TGTGCCAGCTCCGGGCGGGAAGGGACCTATGGCTACACCTTC. It is translated as CASSGREGTYGYTF.

The chain joins TRBV18 to TRBJ1-3; 12 positions agree with TRBD1. This CDR3 comprises 17 residues. Trimming removed 6 bases from V and 1 base from J; junction bases left unmatched: 7. Germline values: CDR1 KGHSH, CDR2 LQKENI. The CDR3 here is CASSKPGQGASGNTIYF. CDR3 sequence (DNA): TGTGCCAGCTCGAAACCGGGACAGGGGGCTTCTGGAAACACCATATATTTT.

The chain links TRBV27 to TRBJ1-2; D is undetermined. Germline V gene data show CDR1 as MNHEY and CDR2 as SMNVEV (reference sequence). The length of the CDR3 is 13 residues. Trimming stripped 8 bases from V and 1 base from J, with 11 bases between. The CDR3 here is CASSWGVNYGYTF. CDR3 sequence (DNA): TGTGCCAGCTCTTGGGGAGTTAACTATGGCTACACCTTC.

The V call is TRBV3-1 (or the pseudogene TRBV3-2), the J call TRBJ1-2; no clear D gene. The CDR3 has 13 amino acids. From germline, CDR1 is LGHDT and CDR2 YNNKEL (reference sequence). The V end lost 0 bases, the J end lost 10 bases, and 12 bases lay between the germline ends. Written as DNA, the CDR3 is TGTGCCAGCAGCCAAGACGTAAGGACTGTCTACACCTTC. Translating it yields CASSQDVRTVYTF.

The V gene is TRBV3-1 (or the pseudogene TRBV3-2), the J gene TRBJ1-6; D call uncertain. The length of the CDR3 is 15 residues. The ends were cut back, 1 base at V and 10 bases at J, with 14 bases in the middle. Germline CDR1 is LGHDT and CDR2 is YNNKEL (reference sequence). CDR3 bases: TGTGCCAGCAGCCAAGCTGACCGCCCTCGGTCACCCCTCCACTTT. This translates into CASSQADRPRSPLHF.

The chain recombines TRBV27 with TRBJ1-6, with D hard to call. The CDR3 runs 14 residues. CDR1 is MNHEY and CDR2 is SMNVEV in the germline V gene (reference sequence). V was trimmed by 6 bases and J by 8 bases, leaving 14 bases between them. CDR3 residues: CASRNPGDDSPLHF. The CDR3 DNA reads as TGTGCCAGCAGAAATCCCGGGGATGATTCACCCCTCCACTTT.

J is TRBJ2-2 and V is TRBV9, with D uncertain. V was pared by 6 bases and J by 2 bases, with 11 bases between. CDR1 is SGDLS, CDR2 YYNGEE, per germline. The CDR3 is made up of 14 amino acids. CDR3 sequence: CASMARENTGELFF. DNA for the CDR3: TGTGCCAGCATGGCCCGTGAAAACACCGGGGAGCTGTTTTTT.

The rearrangement uses TRBV12-3 or TRBV12-4 and TRBJ1-1; no definite D call. Trimming pared 2 bases from V and 5 bases from J, leaving 9 bases between. This CDR3 spans 13 amino acids. In nucleotides, the CDR3 is TGTGCCAGCAGTTTAAGAGGGCGGACTGAAGCTTTCTTT. This translates into CASSLRGRTEAFF.

The chain links TRBV19 to TRBJ1-5, with TRBD1 matching over 7 bases. Germline V gives CDR1 LNHDA, CDR2 SQIVND (reference sequence). CDR3 size: 15 residues. V was pared by 7 bases and J by 4 bases, with 10 bases of the junction left unmatched. The CDR3 bases are TGTGCCAGTAAGAGTGGGGACAGAGAGAATCAGCCCCAGCATTTT. This encodes CASKSGDRENQPQHF.